These 8 T cell receptor beta chains were all obtained from the same sample, sequenced in a study of OX40 agonist ivuxolimab in advanced cancers. Method: immunoSEQ multiplex PCR; TCRdb's copy keeps in-frame clones and lacks some. The sample has tens of thousands of clones, roughly 90% seen once. The material was CD4+ or CD8+ T cells sorted from blood, obtained in a trial of the OX40 agonist ivuxolimab. The receptors were gathered from an adult with an advanced solid tumor such as melanoma, head and neck, liver or kidney cancer.

The genes are TRBV7-3 and TRBJ1-6, with 10 bases fitting TRBD1. The CDR3 consists of 15 residues. Per germline, CDR1 SGHTA and CDR2 FQGTGA. Germline trimming cut 5 bases from V and 9 bases from J; bases unmatched to any gene: 7. The DNA for the CDR3 is TGTGCCAGCAGCACCTCCGGGACAGGGGCTTCACCCCTCCACTTT. It yields the protein CASSTSGTGASPLHF.

The chain has TRBV4-1 and TRBJ1-2; possible D gene TRBD1, 6 bases. Germline CDR1 is MGHRA and CDR2 is YSYEKL. Trimming pared 0 bases from V and 1 base from J, leaving 12 bases between. This CDR3 has 16 amino acids. The CDR3 coding sequence is TGCGCCAGCAGCCAAGATATCCAGGGGTTTAACTATGGCTACACCTTC. This sequence encodes CASSQDIQGFNYGYTF.

The chain uses TRBV30 and TRBJ1-5; 11 bases align to TRBD1. The junction had 6 bases not matched to a gene; V was cut back by 2 bases and J by 0 bases. The CDR3 totals 17 residues. The V gene's germline CDR1 is GTSNPN and CDR2 SVGIG (reference sequence). CDR3 sequence (DNA): TGTGCCTGGAGTTCGGACAGGGGGCCTAATAGCAATCAGCCCCAGCATTTT. Its translation: CAWSSDRGPNSNQPQHF.

The V gene is TRBV7-6, the J gene TRBJ2-2; D remains ambiguous. CDR1 SGHVS and CDR2 FNYEAQ come from the germline V gene. The CDR3 contains 13 residues. The ends were cut back, 1 base at V and 6 bases at J, with 6 bases in the middle. The CDR3 sequence: CASSLDSPGELFF. CDR3 DNA sequence: TGTGCCAGCAGCTTAGACAGCCCCGGGGAGCTGTTTTTT. The variable domain in full, with the rest retrieved from reference TRBV7-6 and TRBJ2-2, is GAGVSQSPRYKVTKRGQDVALRCDPISGHVSLYWYRQALGQGPEFLTYFNYEAQQDKSGLPNDRFSAERPEGSISTLTIQRTEQRDSAMYRCASSLDSPGELFFGEGSRLTVL.

The CDR3 loop is CASSTLAGGPGNEQFF. The CDR3 nucleotides read TGTGCCAGCAGCACTCTAGCGGGAGGGCCTGGGAATGAGCAGTTCTTC. The chain recombines TRBV5-8 with TRBJ2-1, with 12 bases fitting TRBD2. V was clipped by 4 bases and J by 7 bases; unmatched bases: 9. This CDR3 is built from 16 residues. The germline V gene encodes CDR1 SGHTS and CDR2 YDEGEE.

The chain combines TRBV28 with TRBJ2-3; 8 bases match TRBD2. The germline V gene encodes CDR1 MDHEN and CDR2 SYDVKM. V gave up 6 bases and J gave up 7 bases; unmatched junction bases: 12. The CDR3 sequence is 15 residues long. The chain's CDR3 is CASSMPGGGLYTQYF. In nucleotides, the CDR3 is TGTGCCAGCAGCATGCCGGGAGGGGGGTTGTATACGCAGTATTTT.

CDR3 protein: CASSPTGNGNTIYF. The CDR3 DNA is TGTGCCAGCAGCCCGACAGGGAACGGAAACACCATATATTTT. This chain links TRBV5-6 with TRBJ1-3; 7 nucleotides line up with TRBD1. Germline CDR1 reads SGHDT; CDR2 reads YYEEEE. The CDR3 runs 14 residues. V was pared by 4 bases and J by 4 bases, with 5 bases of the junction left unmatched.

On this clone: Other DNA sequences in the sample encode the same CDR3. The rearrangement joins TRBV2 to TRBJ2-7; 7 bases match TRBD2. Germline CDR1 SNHLY, CDR2 FYNNEI. The CDR3 has 14 amino acids. With 5 bases clipped from V and 4 bases from J, the junction kept 8 bases outside the gene matches. The CDR3: CASSPLASGYEQYF. The CDR3 DNA is TGTGCCAGCAGTCCTCTGGCTAGCGGTTACGAGCAGTACTTC.